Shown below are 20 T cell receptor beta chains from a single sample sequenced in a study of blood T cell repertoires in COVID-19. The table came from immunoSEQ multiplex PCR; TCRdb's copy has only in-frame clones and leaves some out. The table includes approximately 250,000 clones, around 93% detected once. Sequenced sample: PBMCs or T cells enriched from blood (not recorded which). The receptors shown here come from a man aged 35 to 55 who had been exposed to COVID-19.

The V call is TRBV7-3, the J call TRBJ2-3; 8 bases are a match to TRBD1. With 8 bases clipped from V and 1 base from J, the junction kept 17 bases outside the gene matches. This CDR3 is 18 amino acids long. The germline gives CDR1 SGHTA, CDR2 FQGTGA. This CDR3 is CASATGLRPGGGTDTQYF. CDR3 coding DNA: TGTGCCAGCGCCACAGGCCTACGGCCAGGGGGCGGCACAGATACGCAGTATTTT.

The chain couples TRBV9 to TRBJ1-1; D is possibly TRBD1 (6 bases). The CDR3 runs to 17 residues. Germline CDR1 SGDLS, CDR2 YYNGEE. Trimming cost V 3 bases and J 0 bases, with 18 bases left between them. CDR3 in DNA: TGTGCCAGCAGCGACCGACAGGTCCCTCCCCTGAACACTGAAGCTTTCTTT. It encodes CASSDRQVPPLNTEAFF.

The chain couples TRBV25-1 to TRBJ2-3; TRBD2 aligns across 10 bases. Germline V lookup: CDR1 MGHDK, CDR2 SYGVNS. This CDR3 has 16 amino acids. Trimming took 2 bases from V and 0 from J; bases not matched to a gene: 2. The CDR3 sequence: CASSEPTSGSTDTQYF. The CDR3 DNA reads TGTGCCAGCAGTGAACCGACTAGCGGGAGCACAGATACGCAGTATTTT.

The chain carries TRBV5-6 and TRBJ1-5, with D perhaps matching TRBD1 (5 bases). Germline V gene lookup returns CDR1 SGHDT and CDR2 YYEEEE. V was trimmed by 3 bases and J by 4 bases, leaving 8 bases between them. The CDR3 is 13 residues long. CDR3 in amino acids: CASSYDRNQPQHF. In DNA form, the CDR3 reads TGTGCCAGCAGCTACGACAGAAATCAGCCCCAGCATTTT.

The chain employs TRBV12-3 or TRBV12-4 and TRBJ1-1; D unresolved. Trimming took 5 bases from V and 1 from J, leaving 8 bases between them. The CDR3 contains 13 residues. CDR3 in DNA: TGTGCCAGCAGTCCCGGGTGGAACACTGAAGCTTTCTTT. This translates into CASSPGWNTEAFF.

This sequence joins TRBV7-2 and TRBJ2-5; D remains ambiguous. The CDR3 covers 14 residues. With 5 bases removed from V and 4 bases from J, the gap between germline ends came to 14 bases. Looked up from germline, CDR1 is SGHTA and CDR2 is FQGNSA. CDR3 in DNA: TGTGCCAGCAGCCCCCCGTCTGTGCGAGAGACCCAGTACTTC. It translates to CASSPPSVRETQYF.

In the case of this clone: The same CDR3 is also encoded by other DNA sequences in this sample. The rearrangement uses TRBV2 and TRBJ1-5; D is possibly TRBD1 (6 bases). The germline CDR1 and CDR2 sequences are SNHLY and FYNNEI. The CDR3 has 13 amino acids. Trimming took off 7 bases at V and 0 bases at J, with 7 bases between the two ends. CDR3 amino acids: CASTGDSNQPQHF. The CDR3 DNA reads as TGTGCCAGCACAGGGGATAGCAATCAGCCCCAGCATTTT.

DNA of the CDR3: TGTGCCAGTAGTATAGAGGAGCTAGGGAGCAATGAGCAGTTCTTC. Translated, it gives CASSIEELGSNEQFF. The chain carries TRBV19 and TRBJ2-1, with D possibly being TRBD2 (5 bases). CDR1 is LNHDA, CDR2 SQIVND, per germline (reference sequence). The CDR3 covers 15 residues. Between the trimmed V and J ends, which lost 0 bases and 6 bases, there was a span of 12 bases.

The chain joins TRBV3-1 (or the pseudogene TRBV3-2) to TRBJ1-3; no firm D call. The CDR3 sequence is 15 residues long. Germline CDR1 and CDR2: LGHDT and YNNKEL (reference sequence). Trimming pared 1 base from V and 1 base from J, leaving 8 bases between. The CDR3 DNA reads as TGTGCCAGCAGCCAAGGTCAGGCATCTGGAAACACCATATATTTT. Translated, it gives CASSQGQASGNTIYF.

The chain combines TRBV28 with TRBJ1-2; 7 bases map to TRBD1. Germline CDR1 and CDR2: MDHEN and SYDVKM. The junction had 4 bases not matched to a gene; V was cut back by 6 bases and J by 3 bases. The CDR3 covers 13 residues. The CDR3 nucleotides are TGTGCCAGCAGAACCGGGACAGACTATGGCTACACCTTC. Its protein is CASRTGTDYGYTF.

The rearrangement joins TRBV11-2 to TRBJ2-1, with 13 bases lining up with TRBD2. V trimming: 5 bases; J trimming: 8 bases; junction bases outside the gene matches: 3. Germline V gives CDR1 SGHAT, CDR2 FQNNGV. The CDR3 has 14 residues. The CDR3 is CASSGLAGVHEQFF. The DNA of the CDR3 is TGTGCCAGCAGCGGACTAGCGGGAGTCCATGAGCAGTTCTTC.

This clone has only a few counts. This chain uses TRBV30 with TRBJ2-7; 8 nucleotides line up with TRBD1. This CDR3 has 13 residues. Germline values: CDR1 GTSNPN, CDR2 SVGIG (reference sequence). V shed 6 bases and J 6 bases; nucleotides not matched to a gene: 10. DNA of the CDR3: TGTGCCTGTCCGGGACAGGTAATGGGCGAGCAGTACTTC. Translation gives CACPGQVMGEQYF.

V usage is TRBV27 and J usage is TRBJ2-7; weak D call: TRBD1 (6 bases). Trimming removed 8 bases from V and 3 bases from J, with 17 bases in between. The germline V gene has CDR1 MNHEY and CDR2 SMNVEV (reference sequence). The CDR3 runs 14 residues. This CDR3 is CASARVQGSYEQYF. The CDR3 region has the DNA TGTGCCAGCGCCCGAGTTCAGGGGAGCTACGAGCAGTACTTC.

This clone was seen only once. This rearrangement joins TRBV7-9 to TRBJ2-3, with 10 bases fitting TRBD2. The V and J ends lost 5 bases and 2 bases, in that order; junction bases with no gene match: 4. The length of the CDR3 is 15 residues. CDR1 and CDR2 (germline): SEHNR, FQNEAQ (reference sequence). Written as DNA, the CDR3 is TGTGCCAGCAGCCAACTAGCGGGAAACACAGATACGCAGTATTTT. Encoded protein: CASSQLAGNTDTQYF.

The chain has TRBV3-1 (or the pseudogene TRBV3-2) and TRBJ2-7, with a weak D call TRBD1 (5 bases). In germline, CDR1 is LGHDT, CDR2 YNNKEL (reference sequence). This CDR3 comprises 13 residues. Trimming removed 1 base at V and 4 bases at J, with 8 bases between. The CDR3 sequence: CASSQARGYEQYF. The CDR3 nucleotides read TGTGCCAGCAGCCAAGCAAGGGGATACGAGCAGTACTTC.

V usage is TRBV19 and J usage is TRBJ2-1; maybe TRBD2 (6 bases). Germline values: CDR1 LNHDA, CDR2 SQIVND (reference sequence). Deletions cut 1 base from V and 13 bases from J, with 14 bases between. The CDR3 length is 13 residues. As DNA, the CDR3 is TGTGCCAGTAGTATAGGACCCGGGACTCCCCAGTTCTTC. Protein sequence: CASSIGPGTPQFF.

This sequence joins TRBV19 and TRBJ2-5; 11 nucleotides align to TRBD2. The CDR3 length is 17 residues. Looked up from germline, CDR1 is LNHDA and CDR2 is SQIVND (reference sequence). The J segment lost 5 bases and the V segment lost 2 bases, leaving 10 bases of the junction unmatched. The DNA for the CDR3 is TGTGCCAGTAGTATATGGGGTGGTAGCGGGAGGGCTGAGACCCAGTACTTC. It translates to CASSIWGGSGRAETQYF.

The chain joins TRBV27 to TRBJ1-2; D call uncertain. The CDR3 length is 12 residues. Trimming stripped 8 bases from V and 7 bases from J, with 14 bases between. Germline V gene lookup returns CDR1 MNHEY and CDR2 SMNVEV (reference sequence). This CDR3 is CASVTSGGGYTF. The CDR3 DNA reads TGTGCCAGCGTAACCTCCGGTGGTGGCTACACCTTC.

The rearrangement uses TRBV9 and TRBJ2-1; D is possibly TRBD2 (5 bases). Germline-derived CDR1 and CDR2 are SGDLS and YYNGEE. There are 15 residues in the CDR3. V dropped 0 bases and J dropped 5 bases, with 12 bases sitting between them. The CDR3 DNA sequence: TGTGCCAGCAGCGTAGGTGGGAGTCGGCACAATGAGCAGTTCTTC. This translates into CASSVGGSRHNEQFF.

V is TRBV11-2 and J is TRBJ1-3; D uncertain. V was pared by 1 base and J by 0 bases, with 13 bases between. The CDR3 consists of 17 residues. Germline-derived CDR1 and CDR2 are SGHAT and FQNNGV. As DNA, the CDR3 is TGTGCCAGCAGCTTAGTTTGGGCCGGTAACTCTGGAAACACCATATATTTT. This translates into CASSLVWAGNSGNTIYF.